This TCR beta chain was sequenced during a study of blood T cell repertoires in COVID-19. Generated by immunoSEQ multiplex PCR, the TCRdb table keeps only in-frame clones and is missing some. The sample yields approximately 470,000 clones, about nine tenths seen once. With 6 bases clipped from V and 4 bases from J, the junction kept 8 bases outside the gene matches. Germline V gene data show CDR1 as SNHLY and CDR2 as FYNNEI. This CDR3 is built from 14 residues. The chain joins TRBV2 to TRBJ1-1; 7 positions agree with TRBD1. Sample: PBMCs or T cells enriched from blood (not recorded which). The receptor was derived from a woman between 18 and 29 years old who had recovered from COVID-19. Written as DNA, the CDR3 is TGTGCCAGCAGCTGGACAGGTATGGGCACTGAAGCTTTCTTT. Residues: CASSWTGMGTEAFF.